The rows below give T cell receptor beta chains drawn from one sample of a study of blood T cell repertoires in COVID-19. Here immunoSEQ multiplex PCR was the method, and the copy in TCRdb shows in-frame clones only, minus some. The sample lists 80,000 to 100,000 clones, roughly nine tenths seen once, with 1.7% in the top ten. Sequencing input: peripheral blood. These receptors all come from a man aged 60 to 69 with acute or convalescent COVID-19. Both conserved end residues are part of each CDR3. Fields, in order: clone size, V gene, J gene, D gene, CDR3 protein, CDR3 DNA. D genes are given only for firm matches. Not every row has a clone size; where given, it reads once, few, many or a size class.

clone_size: .; v_call: TRBV27; j_call: TRBJ1-2; d_call: .; cdr3_aa: CASSDRELGSYGYTF; cdr3_nt: TGTGCCAGCAGTGACCGGGAACTAGGGAGCTATGGCTACACCTTC
clone_size: .; v_call: TRBV4-2; j_call: TRBJ2-1; d_call: .; cdr3_aa: CASSQEGRGDYNEQFF; cdr3_nt: TGTGCCAGCAGCCAAGAAGGGAGGGGGGATTACAATGAGCAGTTCTTC
clone_size: .; v_call: TRBV5-1; j_call: TRBJ1-2; d_call: .; cdr3_aa: CASRELNYGYTF; cdr3_nt: TGCGCCAGCAGGGAGCTTAACTATGGCTACACCTTC
clone_size: .; v_call: TRBV4-1; j_call: TRBJ1-1; d_call: TRBD1; cdr3_aa: CASSQTGTADTEAFF; cdr3_nt: TGCGCCAGCAGCCAAACCGGGACAGCGGACACTGAAGCTTTCTTT
clone_size: .; v_call: TRBV6-5; j_call: TRBJ2-7; d_call: .; cdr3_aa: CASSLRRGGRGYEQYF; cdr3_nt: TGTGCCAGCAGTTTGAGGCGAGGGGGACGTGGGTACGAGCAGTACTTC
clone_size: .; v_call: TRBV5-1; j_call: TRBJ2-5; d_call: .; cdr3_aa: CASSLTRQETQYF; cdr3_nt: TGCGCCAGCAGCTTGACGAGGCAAGAGACCCAGTACTTC
clone_size: .; v_call: TRBV7-9; j_call: TRBJ1-1; d_call: .; cdr3_aa: CASSNRTGPAFF; cdr3_nt: TGTGCCAGCAGCAACCGCACAGGGCCCGCTTTCTTT
clone_size: .; v_call: TRBV29-1; j_call: TRBJ2-4; d_call: TRBD1; cdr3_aa: CSVTTGENIQYF; cdr3_nt: TGCAGCGTCACGACAGGGGAAAACATTCAGTACTTC
clone_size: once; v_call: TRBV5-1; j_call: TRBJ1-1; d_call: .; cdr3_aa: CASSAGFQGNTEAFF; cdr3_nt: TGCGCCAGCAGCGCTGGCTTCCAGGGGAACACTGAAGCTTTCTTT
clone_size: .; v_call: TRBV6-2/TRBV6-3; j_call: TRBJ1-5; d_call: .; cdr3_aa: CASSYPAAGGNQPQHF; cdr3_nt: TGTGCCAGCAGTTACCCGGCGGCAGGGGGCAATCAGCCCCAGCATTTT
clone_size: .; v_call: TRBV7-8; j_call: TRBJ1-1; d_call: TRBD1; cdr3_aa: CASSLLGQGSGTEAFF; cdr3_nt: TGTGCCAGCAGCTTACTAGGACAGGGGTCGGGCACTGAAGCTTTCTTT
clone_size: .; v_call: TRBV5-1; j_call: TRBJ1-4; d_call: TRBD1; cdr3_aa: CASSLGDRDKEKLFF; cdr3_nt: TGCGCCAGCAGCTTGGGGGACAGGGATAAAGAAAAACTGTTTTTT
clone_size: .; v_call: TRBV5-6; j_call: TRBJ2-7; d_call: .; cdr3_aa: CASSLFSYEQYF; cdr3_nt: TGTGCCAGCAGCTTGTTCAGCTACGAGCAGTACTTC